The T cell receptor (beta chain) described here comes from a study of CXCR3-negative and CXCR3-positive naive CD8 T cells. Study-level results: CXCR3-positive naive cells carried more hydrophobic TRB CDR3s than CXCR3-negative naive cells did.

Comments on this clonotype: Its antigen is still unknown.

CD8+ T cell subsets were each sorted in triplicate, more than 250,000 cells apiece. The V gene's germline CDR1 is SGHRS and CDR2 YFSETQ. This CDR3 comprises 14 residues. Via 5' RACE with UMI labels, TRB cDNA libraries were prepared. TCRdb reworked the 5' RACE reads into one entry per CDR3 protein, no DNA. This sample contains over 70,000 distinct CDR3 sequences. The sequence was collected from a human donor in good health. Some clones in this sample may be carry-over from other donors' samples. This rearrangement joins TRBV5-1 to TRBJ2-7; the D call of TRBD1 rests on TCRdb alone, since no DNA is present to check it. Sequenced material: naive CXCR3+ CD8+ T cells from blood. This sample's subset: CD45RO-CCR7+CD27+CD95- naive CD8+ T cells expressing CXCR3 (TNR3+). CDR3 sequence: CASSPGTGIYEQYF.